This T cell receptor beta chain was retrieved from a study of blood T cell repertoires in COVID-19. Study-level information: Samples representing acute and convalescent COVID-19 were sourced from the United States, Italy and Spain. From T cells, B-cell-depleted T cells, or PBMCs came the material, which was cDNA or gDNA.

As originally analysed: The assay estimated nucleated cells by amplifying reference gene primers. Clones were read by immunoSEQ multiplex PCR, and TCRdb kept only the in-frame ones, dropping some. V and J calls plus clone size are reproduced from that table; the DNA served to infer D and trimming. The table lists fewer than 150,000 clones, approximately 86% of them singletons. With V trimmed by 2 bases and J by 2 bases, 8 bases remained unmatched. The CDR3 length is 16 residues. Germline-derived CDR1 and CDR2 are LGHDT and YNNKEL (reference sequence). Material for sequencing was peripheral blood. This clonotype was sampled from a human donor in a cohort sampled during active COVID-19. This sequence joins TRBV3-1 (or the pseudogene TRBV3-2) and TRBJ2-7; TRBD2 matches at 8 bases. The CDR3 region is CASSQTFSGVTYEQYF. The CDR3 bases are TGTGCCAGCAGCCAAACCTTTAGCGGGGTAACCTACGAGCAGTACTTC.